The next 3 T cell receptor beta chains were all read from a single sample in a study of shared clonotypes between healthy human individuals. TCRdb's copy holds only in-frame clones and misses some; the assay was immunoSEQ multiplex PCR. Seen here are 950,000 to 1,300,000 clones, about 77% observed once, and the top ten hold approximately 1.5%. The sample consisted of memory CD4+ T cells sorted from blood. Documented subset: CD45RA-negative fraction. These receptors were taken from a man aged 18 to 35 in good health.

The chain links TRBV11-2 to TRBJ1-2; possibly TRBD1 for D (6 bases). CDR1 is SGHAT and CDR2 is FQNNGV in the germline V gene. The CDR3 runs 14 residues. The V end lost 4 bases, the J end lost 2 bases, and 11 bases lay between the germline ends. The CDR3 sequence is CASSSRGANYGYTF. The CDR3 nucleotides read TGTGCCAGCAGCTCCAGGGGTGCCAACTATGGCTACACCTTC.

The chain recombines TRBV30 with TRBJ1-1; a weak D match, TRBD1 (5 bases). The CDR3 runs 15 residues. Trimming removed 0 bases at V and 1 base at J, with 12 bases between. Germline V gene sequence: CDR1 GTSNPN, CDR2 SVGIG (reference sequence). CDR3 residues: CAWSVGRDPNTEAFF. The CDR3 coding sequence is TGTGCCTGGAGTGTTGGTCGGGACCCGAACACTGAAGCTTTCTTT.

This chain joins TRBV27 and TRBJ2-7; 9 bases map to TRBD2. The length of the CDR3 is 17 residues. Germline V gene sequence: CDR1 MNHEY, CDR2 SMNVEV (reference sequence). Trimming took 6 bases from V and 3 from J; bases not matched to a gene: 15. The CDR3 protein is CASRKKGPSGENYEQYF. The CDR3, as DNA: TGTGCCAGCAGAAAAAAGGGGCCTAGCGGGGAGAACTACGAGCAGTACTTC.